The rows below give T cell receptor beta chains drawn from one sample of a study of CD4 T cells in relation to SARS-CoV-2 and coronaviruses. No antigen is known for these receptors. Repertoires were generated with immunoSEQ multiplex PCR, while TCRdb's copy carries only in-frame clones and drops some. This sample has 20,000 to 25,000 clones; about 76% occur once, and the top ten carry 12%. The sequenced sample consisted of CD4+ T cells from PBMCs, cultured in vitro. These receptor sequences come from a human donor in good health. Both conserved end residues are part of each CDR3. D genes are given only for firm matches. Clone size is shown for a subset of rows, as once, few, many or a class of expanded clone.

v_call,j_call,d_call,clone_size,cdr3_nt,cdr3_aa
TRBV13,TRBJ2-5,TRBD1,.,TGTGCCAGCAGCCCCCCCGGGACAGGGCAGGGAGAGACCCAGTACTTC,CASSPPGTGQGETQYF
TRBV30,TRBJ2-4,.,.,TGTGCCTGGAGAGAGGAGGCGGGAGCCAAAAACATTCAGTACTTC,CAWREEAGAKNIQYF
TRBV27,TRBJ2-1,TRBD2,.,TGTGCCAGCAGTTTATCTAGCGGGAGGCCCAGAGGGCAGTTCTTC,CASSLSSGRPRGQFF
TRBV24-1,TRBJ2-7,TRBD2,once,TGTGCCACCAGTACCGGGACTAGCGGGAGATACGAGCAGTACTTC,CATSTGTSGRYEQYF
TRBV5-5,TRBJ2-7,.,.,TGTGCCAGCAGACTTGGTGTCGGCTCAGCCGAGCAGTACTTC,CASRLGVGSAEQYF
TRBV10-3,TRBJ1-1,.,few,TGTGCCACGAGGACCGATCCACAAAACACTGAAGCTTTCTTT,CATRTDPQNTEAFF
TRBV18,TRBJ1-3,.,.,TGTGCCAGCTCACTTGAAACAGGGACTGGAAACACCATATATTTT,CASSLETGTGNTIYF
TRBV11-2,TRBJ2-7,TRBD1,.,TGTGCCAGCAGCCACCCGGGACAGGGGACCTACGAGCAGTACTTC,CASSHPGQGTYEQYF
TRBV5-1,TRBJ2-2,.,.,TGCGCCAGCAGCTTGGAATGGGCTGGGACCGGGGAGCTGTTTTTT,CASSLEWAGTGELFF
TRBV7-2,TRBJ2-2,.,.,TGTGCCAGCAGCTTAGAAGTAGGCCTACCCGGGGAGCTGTTTTTT,CASSLEVGLPGELFF
TRBV5-1,TRBJ2-5,TRBD2,.,TGCGCCAGCAGCTTGTCTCTAGCGGGAGGGGGCCAAGAGACCCAGTACTTC,CASSLSLAGGGQETQYF
TRBV5-1,TRBJ2-2,.,.,TGCGCCACTCACCGGGACGGCCTCTCCGGGGAGCTGTTTTTT,CATHRDGLSGELFF
TRBV10-3,TRBJ2-4,.,.,TGTGCCGCCGGGCCTGGGACCCCCGTTAACATTCAGTACTTC,CAAGPGTPVNIQYF
TRBV27,TRBJ2-7,TRBD1,once,TGTGCCAGCAGTCTCAAGACAGGGGTGAATTCCGAGCAGTACTTC,CASSLKTGVNSEQYF
TRBV21-1,TRBJ1-6,.,.,TGTGCCACCTGCCGGGACAACGTTAATTCACCCCTCCACTTT,CATCRDNVNSPLHF
TRBV28,TRBJ2-2,.,once,TGTGCCAGCCATAGAGTTGCGAACACCGGGGAGCTGTTTTTT,CASHRVANTGELFF
TRBV7-9,TRBJ1-3,.,.,TGTGCCAGCAGCTTTCTGGGACCTGGAAACACCATATATTTT,CASSFLGPGNTIYF
TRBV12-3/TRBV12-4,TRBJ1-6,.,few,TGTGCCAGCAGTCCCCATTTGATTTCACCCCTCCACTTT,CASSPHLISPLHF
TRBV3-1/TRBV3-2,TRBJ2-7,.,few,TGTGCCAGCAGCCGGGACGGACCCTACGAGCAGTACTTC,CASSRDGPYEQYF
TRBV3-1/TRBV3-2,TRBJ2-2,.,few,TGTGCCAGCAGCACCAAAGGGGGGATTACCGGGGAGCTGTTTTTT,CASSTKGGITGELFF
TRBV10-2,TRBJ2-5,.,few,TGCGCCAGCAGTGTCGGTGAAGAGACCCAGTACTTC,CASSVGEETQYF
TRBV3-1/TRBV3-2,TRBJ1-2,.,.,TGTGCCAGCAGCTCACGGGGGGCATCATATGGCTACACCTTC,CASSSRGASYGYTF
TRBV12-2,TRBJ2-1,.,once,TGTGCAAGTCGCTCGGAGGTTAGTGAGCAGTTCTTC,CASRSEVSEQFF
TRBV3-1/TRBV3-2,TRBJ1-6,.,.,TGTGCCAGCAGCCCACGGTGGAAGACACTCTCCTATAATTCACCCCTCCACTTT,CASSPRWKTLSYNSPLHF